This T cell receptor (beta chain) was sequenced for a study of metastatic and nonmetastatic thyroid tumors. The table lists this clone with many counts. Trimming left V 6 bases short and J 4 bases short, with 21 bases between. The germline V gene has CDR1 DFQATT and CDR2 SNEGSKA (reference sequence). The CDR3 is 16 residues long. Every patient underwent thyroid surgery untreated. MiXCR re-clonotyped the PCR reads for TCRdb. This sample has about 35,000 clones; approximately 19% occur once, and the top ten carry around 18%. The rearrangement joins TRBV20-1 to TRBJ1-4; TRBD1 is a possible D gene (6 bases). This clonotype was obtained from a female donor with papillary thyroid cancer or a benign thyroid nodule (not recorded which). Some clones in this sample may be carry-over from other donors' samples. The specimen sequenced was blood. For the CDR3, the DNA is TGCAGTGCAAAAACCCCCCGGACAGAGATTAATGAAAAACTGTTTTTT. The encoded protein is CSAKTPRTEINEKLFF.